The T cell receptor (beta chain) under discussion was sequenced for a study of T cell repertoires in cytomegalovirus infection. With V trimmed by 10 bases and J by 8 bases, 24 bases remained unmatched. This CDR3 spans 17 amino acids. TCRdb processed the reads anew with MiXCR; each CDR3 protein has one entry. The data show some 300,000 distinct CDR3 sequences, about 13% seen once. The TCR comes from a human donor in good health (CMV status not recorded). Some clones in this sample may be carry-over from other donors' samples. This chain uses TRBV23-1 with TRBJ1-2; 8 bases match TRBD1. TRBV23-1 is sorted into the ORF group, with uncertain function. Sequencing input: PBMCs. CDR3 DNA: TGCGCCACTCGTTGGCTACAGGGACAGGAAAGTCCCTTCGGCTACACCTTC. Protein: CATRWLQGQESPFGYTF.